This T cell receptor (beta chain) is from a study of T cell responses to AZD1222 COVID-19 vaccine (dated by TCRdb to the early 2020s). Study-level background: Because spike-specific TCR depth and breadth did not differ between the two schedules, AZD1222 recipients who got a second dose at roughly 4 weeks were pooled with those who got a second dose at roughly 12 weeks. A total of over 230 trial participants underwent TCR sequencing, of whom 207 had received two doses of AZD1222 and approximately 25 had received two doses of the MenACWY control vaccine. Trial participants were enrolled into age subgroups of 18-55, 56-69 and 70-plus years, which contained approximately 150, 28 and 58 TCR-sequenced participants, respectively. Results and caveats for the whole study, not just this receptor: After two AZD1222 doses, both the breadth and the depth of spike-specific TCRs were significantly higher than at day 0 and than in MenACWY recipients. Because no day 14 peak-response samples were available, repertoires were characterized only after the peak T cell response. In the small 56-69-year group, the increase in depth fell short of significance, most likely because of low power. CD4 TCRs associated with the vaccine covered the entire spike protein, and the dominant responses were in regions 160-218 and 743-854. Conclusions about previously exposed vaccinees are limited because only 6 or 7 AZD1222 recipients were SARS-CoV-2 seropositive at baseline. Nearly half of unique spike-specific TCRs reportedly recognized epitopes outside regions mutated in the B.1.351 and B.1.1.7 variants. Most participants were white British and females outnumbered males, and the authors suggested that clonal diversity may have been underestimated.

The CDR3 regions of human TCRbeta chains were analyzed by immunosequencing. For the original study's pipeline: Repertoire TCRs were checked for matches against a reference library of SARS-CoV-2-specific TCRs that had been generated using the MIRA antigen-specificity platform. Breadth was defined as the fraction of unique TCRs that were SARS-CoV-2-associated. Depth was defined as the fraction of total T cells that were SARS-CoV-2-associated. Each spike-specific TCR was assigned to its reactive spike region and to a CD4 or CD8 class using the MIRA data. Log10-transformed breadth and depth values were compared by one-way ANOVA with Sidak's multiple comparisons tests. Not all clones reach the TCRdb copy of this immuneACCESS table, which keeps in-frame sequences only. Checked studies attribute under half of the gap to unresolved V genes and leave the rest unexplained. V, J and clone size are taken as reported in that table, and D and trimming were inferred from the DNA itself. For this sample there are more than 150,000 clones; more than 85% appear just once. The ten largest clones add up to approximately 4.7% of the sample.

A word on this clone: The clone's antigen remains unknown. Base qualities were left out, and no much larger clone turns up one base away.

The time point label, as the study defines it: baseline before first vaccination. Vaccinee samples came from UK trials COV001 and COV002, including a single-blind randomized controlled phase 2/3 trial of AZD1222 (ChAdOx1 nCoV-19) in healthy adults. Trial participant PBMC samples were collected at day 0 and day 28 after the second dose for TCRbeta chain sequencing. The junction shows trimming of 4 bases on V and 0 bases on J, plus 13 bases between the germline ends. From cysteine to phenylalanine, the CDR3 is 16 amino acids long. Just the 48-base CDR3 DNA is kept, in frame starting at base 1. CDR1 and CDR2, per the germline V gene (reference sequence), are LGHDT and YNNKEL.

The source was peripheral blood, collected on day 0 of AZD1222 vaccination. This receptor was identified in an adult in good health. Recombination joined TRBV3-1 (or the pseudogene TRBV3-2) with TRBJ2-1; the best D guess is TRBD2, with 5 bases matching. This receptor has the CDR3 CASSPWTASSYNEQFF. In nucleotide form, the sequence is TGTGCCAGCAGCCCATGGACTGCGAGCTCCTACAATGAGCAGTTCTTC.